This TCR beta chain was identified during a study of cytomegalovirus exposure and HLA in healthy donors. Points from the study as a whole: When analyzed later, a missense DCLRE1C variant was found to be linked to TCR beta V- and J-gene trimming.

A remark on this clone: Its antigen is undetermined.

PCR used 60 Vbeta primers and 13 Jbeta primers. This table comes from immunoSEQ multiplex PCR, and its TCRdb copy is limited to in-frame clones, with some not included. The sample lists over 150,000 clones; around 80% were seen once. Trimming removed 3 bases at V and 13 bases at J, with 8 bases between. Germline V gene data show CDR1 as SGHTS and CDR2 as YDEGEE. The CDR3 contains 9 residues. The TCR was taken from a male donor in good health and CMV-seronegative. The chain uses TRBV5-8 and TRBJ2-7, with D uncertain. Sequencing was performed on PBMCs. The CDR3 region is CASSSRFYF. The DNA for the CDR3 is TGTGCCAGCAGCTCTAGGTTTTACTTC.